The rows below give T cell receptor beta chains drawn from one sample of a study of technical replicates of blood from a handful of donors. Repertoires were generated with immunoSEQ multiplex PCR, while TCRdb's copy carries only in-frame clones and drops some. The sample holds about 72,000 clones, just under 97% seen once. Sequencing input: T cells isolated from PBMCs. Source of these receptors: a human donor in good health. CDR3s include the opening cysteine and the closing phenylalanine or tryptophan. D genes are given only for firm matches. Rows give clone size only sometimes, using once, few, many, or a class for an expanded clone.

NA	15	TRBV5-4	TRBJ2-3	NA	CASSLVSGSTDTQYF	TGTGCCAGCAGCTTGGTAAGCGGTAGCACAGATACGCAGTATTTT
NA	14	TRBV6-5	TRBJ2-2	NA	CASSQTSLAGELFF	TGTGCCAGCAGTCAAACTAGCTTGGCCGGGGAGCTGTTTTTT
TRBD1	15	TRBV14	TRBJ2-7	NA	CASSRHTRDSYEQYF	TGTGCCAGCAGCCGGCATACAAGGGACAGCTACGAGCAGTACTTC
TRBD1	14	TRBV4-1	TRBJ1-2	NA	CASSQGPGGYGYTF	TGCGCCAGCAGCCAAGGGCCAGGGGGCTATGGCTACACCTTC
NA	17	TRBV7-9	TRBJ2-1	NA	CASSLVVTTRINNEQFF	TGTGCCAGCAGCTTGGTGGTGACTACTAGGATTAATAATGAGCAGTTCTTC
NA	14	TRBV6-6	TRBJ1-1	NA	CASSYGARDTEAFF	TGTGCCAGCAGTTATGGGGCCAGAGACACTGAAGCTTTCTTT
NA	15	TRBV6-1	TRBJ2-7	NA	CASSESTGFGYEQYF	TGTGCCAGCAGTGAATCGACAGGTTTCGGCTACGAGCAGTACTTC
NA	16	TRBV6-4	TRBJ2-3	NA	CASSPGVPISTDTQYF	TGTGCCAGCAGTCCCGGGGTTCCTATAAGCACAGATACGCAGTATTTT
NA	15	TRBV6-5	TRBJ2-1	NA	CASSTPSGATNEQFF	TGTGCCAGCAGCACCCCCAGCGGAGCCACAAATGAGCAGTTCTTC
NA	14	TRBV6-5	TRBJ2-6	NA	CASSPSFGANVLTF	TGTGCCAGCAGTCCCTCCTTTGGGGCCAACGTCCTGACTTTC
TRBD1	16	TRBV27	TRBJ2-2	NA	CASSTGTGNIAGELFF	TGTGCCAGCAGTACCGGGACAGGGAATATTGCCGGGGAGCTGTTTTTT
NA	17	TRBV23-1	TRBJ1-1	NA	CASSCGPVERLNTEAFF	TGCGCCAGCAGTTGCGGCCCCGTCGAGCGTTTGAACACTGAAGCTTTCTTT
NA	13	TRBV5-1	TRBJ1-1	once	CASKLDGGTEAFF	TGCGCCAGCAAACTCGACGGAGGCACTGAAGCTTTCTTT
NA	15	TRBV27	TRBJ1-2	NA	CASSPPGESWYGYTF	TGTGCCAGCAGTCCCCCCGGGGAGAGTTGGTATGGCTACACCTTC
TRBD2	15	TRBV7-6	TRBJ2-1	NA	CASRLAGGSDNEQFF	TGTGCCAGCAGGCTAGCGGGGGGATCTGACAATGAGCAGTTCTTC
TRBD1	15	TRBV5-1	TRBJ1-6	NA	CASSLIAGGESPLHF	TGCGCCAGCAGCTTGATTGCAGGGGGCGAGTCACCCCTCCACTTT
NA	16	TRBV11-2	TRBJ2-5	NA	CASSLSLGGAQETQYF	TGTGCCAGCAGCTTATCGTTGGGGGGGGCCCAAGAGACCCAGTACTTC
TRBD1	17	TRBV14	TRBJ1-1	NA	CASSPGDRYYVDTEAFF	TGTGCCAGCAGCCCCGGGGACAGGTATTACGTGGACACTGAAGCTTTCTTT
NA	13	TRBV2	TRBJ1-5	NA	CASRPMTAKPQHF	TGTGCCAGCAGACCCATGACAGCTAAGCCCCAGCATTTT
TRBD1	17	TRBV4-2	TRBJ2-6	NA	CASSQDLRGPGANVLTF	TGTGCCAGCAGCCAAGATCTCAGGGGGCCTGGGGCCAACGTCCTGACTTTC
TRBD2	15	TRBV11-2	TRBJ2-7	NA	CASSPLTSGGYEQYF	TGTGCCAGCAGCCCCCTGACTAGCGGGGGCTACGAGCAGTACTTC
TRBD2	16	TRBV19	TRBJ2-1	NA	CASSIGASGYYNEQFF	TGTGCCAGTAGTATCGGCGCTAGCGGGTACTACAATGAGCAGTTCTTC
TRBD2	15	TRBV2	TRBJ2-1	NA	CASSRGLALLNEQFF	TGTGCCAGCTCCCGGGGACTAGCGCTCCTCAATGAGCAGTTCTTC
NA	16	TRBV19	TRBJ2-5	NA	CASSIARVGSQETQYF	TGTGCCAGTAGTATTGCCCGGGTTGGAAGCCAAGAGACCCAGTACTTC
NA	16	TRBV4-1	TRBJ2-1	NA	CASSQVEASSGLAHFF	TGCGCCAGCAGCCAAGTCGAAGCTAGCTCGGGCTTAGCTCACTTCTTC
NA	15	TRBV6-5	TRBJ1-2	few	CASGFFGAANYGYTF	TGTGCCAGCGGGTTTTTTGGGGCAGCTAACTATGGCTACACCTTC
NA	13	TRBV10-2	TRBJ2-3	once	CASYGPVTDTQYF	TGCGCCAGCTACGGTCCCGTAACTGATACGCAGTATTTT
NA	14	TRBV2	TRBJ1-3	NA	CASSDRVPGNTIYF	TGTGCCAGCAGTGACCGGGTTCCTGGAAACACCATATATTTT
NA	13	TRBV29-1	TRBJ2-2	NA	CSVERLLDGELFF	TGCAGCGTTGAAAGACTATTGGACGGGGAGCTGTTTTTT
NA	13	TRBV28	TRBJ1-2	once	CASSFAGGNGYTF	TGTGCCAGCAGTTTTGCGGGAGGGAATGGCTACACCTTC
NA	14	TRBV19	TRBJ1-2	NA	CASTEIDRNYGYTF	TGTGCCAGTACGGAAATAGACAGGAACTATGGCTACACCTTC
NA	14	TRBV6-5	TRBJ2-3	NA	CASSYSSSWDTQYF	TGTGCCAGCAGTTACTCGAGTAGTTGGGATACGCAGTATTTT
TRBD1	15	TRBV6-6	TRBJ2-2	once	CASSWDRPDTGELFF	TGTGCCAGCAGTTGGGACAGGCCAGACACCGGGGAGCTGTTTTTT
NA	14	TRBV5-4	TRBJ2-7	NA	CASSLIGGQYEQYF	TGTGCCAGCAGCTTGATCGGAGGACAGTACGAGCAGTACTTC
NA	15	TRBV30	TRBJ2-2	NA	CAWSVGGGEGGELFF	TGTGCCTGGAGTGTAGGTGGGGGCGAGGGCGGGGAGCTGTTTTTT
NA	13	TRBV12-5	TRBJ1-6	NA	CASGADSNSPLHF	TGTGCTAGTGGGGCGGACAGTAATTCACCCCTCCACTTT
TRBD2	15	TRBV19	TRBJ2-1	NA	CASSWGTSDYDEQFF	TGTGCCAGTAGTTGGGGGACTAGCGATTATGATGAGCAGTTCTTC
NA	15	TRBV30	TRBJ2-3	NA	CAWSAGGASTDTQYF	TGTGCCTGGAGTGCTGGGGGGGCCAGCACAGATACGCAGTATTTT
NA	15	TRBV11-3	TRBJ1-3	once	CASSYSVLSGNTIYF	TGTGCCAGCAGCTATAGCGTCCTCTCTGGAAACACCATATATTTT
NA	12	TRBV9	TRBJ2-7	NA	CASSVAAGEQYF	TGTGCCAGCAGCGTAGCGGCGGGCGAGCAGTACTTC
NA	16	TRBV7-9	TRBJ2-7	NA	CASSLIFVGEAYEQYF	TGTGCCAGCAGCTTAATTTTTGTAGGGGAGGCCTACGAGCAGTACTTC
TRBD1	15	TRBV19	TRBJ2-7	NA	CASSIRTGGSYEQYF	TGTGCCAGTAGTATAAGGACAGGTGGAAGCTACGAGCAGTACTTC
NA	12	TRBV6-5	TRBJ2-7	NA	CASRRQAYEQYF	TGTGCCAGCAGACGACAGGCCTACGAGCAGTACTTC
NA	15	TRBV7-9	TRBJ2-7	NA	CASSPPLGGAYEQYF	TGTGCCAGCAGCCCACCTCTGGGAGGTGCCTACGAGCAGTACTTC
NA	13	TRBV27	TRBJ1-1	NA	CASSLSANTEAFF	TGTGCCAGCAGTTTATCGGCGAACACTGAAGCTTTCTTT
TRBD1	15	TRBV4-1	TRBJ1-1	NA	CASSPPIQGRTEAFF	TGCGCCAGCTCCCCTCCCATACAGGGGCGCACTGAAGCTTTCTTT
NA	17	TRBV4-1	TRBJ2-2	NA	CASSPQYRAANTGELFF	TGCGCCAGCAGCCCACAATACAGGGCGGCTAACACCGGGGAGCTGTTTTTT
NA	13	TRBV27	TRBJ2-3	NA	CASSNYYTDTQYF	TGTGCCAGCAGTAACTACTACACAGATACGCAGTATTTT
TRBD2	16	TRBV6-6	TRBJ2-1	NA	CASRKSRLAGGFEQFF	TGTGCCAGCAGGAAATCCCGACTAGCGGGAGGGTTTGAGCAGTTCTTC
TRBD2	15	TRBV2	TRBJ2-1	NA	CASVSVLAGINEQFF	TGTGCCAGCGTGTCGGTACTAGCGGGGATAAATGAGCAGTTCTTC
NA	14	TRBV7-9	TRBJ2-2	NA	CASIQEVPTGELFF	TGTGCCAGCATTCAGGAGGTTCCCACCGGGGAGCTGTTTTTT
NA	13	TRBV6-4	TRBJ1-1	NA	CASSARGNTEAFF	TGTGCCAGCAGTGCACGCGGGAACACTGAAGCTTTCTTT
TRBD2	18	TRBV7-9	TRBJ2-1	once	CASSPQAGALSSYNEQFF	TGTGCCAGCAGCCCCCAGGCGGGAGCTCTTAGCTCCTACAATGAGCAGTTCTTC
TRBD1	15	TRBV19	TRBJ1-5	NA	CASSIDRGLGQPQHF	TGTGCCAGTAGTATCGACAGGGGGCTAGGGCAGCCCCAGCATTTT
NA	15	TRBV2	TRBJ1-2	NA	CASSTGTHISNGYTF	TGTGCCAGCAGTACCGGGACTCATATTTCCAATGGCTACACCTTC
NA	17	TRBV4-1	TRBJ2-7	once	CASSQPLTRGKSYEQYF	TGCGCCAGCAGCCAACCTCTTACTCGGGGGAAGTCCTACGAGCAGTACTTC
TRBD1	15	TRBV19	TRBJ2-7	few	CASSNAGTGGYEQYF	TGTGCCAGTAGCAATGCCGGGACAGGGGGCTACGAGCAGTACTTC
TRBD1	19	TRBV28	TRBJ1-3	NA	CASSLIALLTGVSGNTIYF	TGTGCCAGCAGTTTAATCGCGCTTCTGACAGGGGTCTCTGGAAACACCATATATTTT
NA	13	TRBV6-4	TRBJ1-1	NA	CASSDTVYAEAFF	TGTGCCAGCAGTGACACGGTGTACGCTGAAGCTTTCTTT
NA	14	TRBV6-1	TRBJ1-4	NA	CASLGGGKGEKLFF	TGTGCCAGCCTCGGGGGAGGGAAAGGCGAAAAACTGTTTTTT